The subject of this entry is one T cell receptor (beta chain). The data are from a study of T-cell reconstitution after alpha-beta-depleted transplantation in children. Researchers prepared the TCRbeta library using unique molecular identifiers, the study reports. TCRdb recomputed calls from the PCR reads with MiXCR, one row per CDR3 protein. This table has around 600,000 distinct CDR3 sequences, about 10% appearing once. Trimming took 4 bases from V and 2 from J; bases not matched to a gene: 3. In germline, CDR1 is KGHDR, CDR2 SFDVKD. The CDR3 consists of 14 residues. The rearrangement links TRBV24-1 to TRBJ2-7, with TRBD1 matching 8 bases. This TCR came from a human donor who donated a stem cell graft to a child with acute myeloid leukemia. This material consisted of PBMCs from the stem cell graft donor, taken from the stem cell graft. This CDR3 is CATSDRTGPYEQYF. The CDR3 nucleotides are TGTGCCACCAGTGACAGGACAGGGCCCTACGAGCAGTACTTC.